This entry concerns a single TCR beta chain. The antigen remains undetermined. These data come from a study of blood T cells in healthy people across ages. Study results and caveats: Significant beta diversity loss was already apparent by age approximately 42, declining roughly linearly.

Next came a second PCR, run for about 7 to 12 cycles, which used a sample-barcoded 5' primer along with a J-beta primer mix. Sequencing of every sample gave 3 million or more CDR3-containing paired-end reads. TCRdb redid the calling of the 5' RACE reads with MiXCR, one entry per CDR3 protein. The sample has almost 550,000 distinct CDR3 sequences; nearly 25% are singletons. CDR3 length: 14 amino acids. Per the germline V gene, CDR1 is ENHRY and CDR2 is SYGVKD. Trimming cost V 4 bases and J 9 bases, with 16 bases left between them. Separately, the same data were catalogued under a study of T cells of mothers and their children. Per that study: Samples were provided by three healthy Caucasian mothers and their six children. Maternal samples each gave over 9 million TCR beta CDR3 reads, and child samples roughly 3 million each.

V and J are TRBV10-3 and TRBJ2-1, with D possibly being TRBD2 (5 bases). Sequencing input: blood. The clonotype was recovered from a boy aged 5-17 years in good health. The CDR3 bases are TGTGCCATCAGTGGGGTTGGGAGATCCGGTGAGCAGTTCTTC. Encoded protein: CAISGVGRSGEQFF.